The 21 T cell receptor beta chains listed next were all sequenced from one sample in a study of blood T cells in healthy people across ages. Then a second PCR, running roughly 7 to 11 cycles, was carried out with a sample-barcoded 5' primer and a J-beta primer mix. MiXCR, run by TCRdb on the 5' RACE reads, gives a single entry per CDR3 protein. The sample lists 1.8 million or so distinct CDR3 sequences, around 42% seen once, with more than 20% in the top ten. Specimen: blood. The receptors were gathered from a human donor in good health.

The V call is TRBV24-1, the J call TRBJ2-1; 12 bases map to TRBD2. V gave up 4 bases and J gave up 7 bases; unmatched junction bases: 10. Germline-derived CDR1 and CDR2 are KGHDR and SFDVKD. CDR3 size: 17 residues. The CDR3 bases are TGTGCCACCAGTGACGATGCTAGCGGGGGGGCTTTTAATGAGCAGTTCTTC. Its translation is CATSDDASGGAFNEQFF.

This clonotype was observed a handful of times. The gene calls are TRBV13 and TRBJ1-6; D ambiguous. V was shortened by 3 bases and J by 4 bases, with 7 bases between the two germline ends. Germline loops: CDR1 PRHDT, CDR2 FYEKMQ (reference sequence). The CDR3 is made up of 14 amino acids. The CDR3 spells CASSFGRYNSPLHF. Written as DNA, the CDR3 is TGTGCCAGCAGCTTCGGACGGTATAATTCACCCCTCCACTTT.

This clonotype has a handful of counts. One junction end does not reproduce the germline sequence, and a read error may be involved. V is TRBV12-3 or TRBV12-4 and J is TRBJ1-1; D remains ambiguous. This CDR3 is 13 amino acids long. This CDR3 is CASSRQRNAEAFF. The CDR3 DNA reads as TGTGCCAGCAGTCGGCAGAGGAACGCTGAAGCTTTCTTT.

This clonotype was counted a few times. The chain couples TRBV5-1 to TRBJ2-1; D remains unclear. Trimming shortened V by 5 bases and J by 0 bases, and 9 bases separated the two germline ends. Germline CDR1 SGHRS, CDR2 YFSETQ. The CDR3 runs to 14 residues. CDR3 region: CASRLLSSYNEQFF. The CDR3 bases are TGCGCCAGCAGGCTTCTGAGCTCCTACAATGAGCAGTTCTTC.

This clonotype was recorded a few times. The V call is TRBV20-1, the J call TRBJ2-4; tentatively, D is TRBD2 (5 bases). From germline, CDR1 is DFQATT and CDR2 SNEGSKA (reference sequence). Trimming took off 1 base at V and 3 bases at J, with 10 bases between the two ends. The CDR3 is 14 residues long. CDR3 in amino acids: CSARGTAVKNIQYF. CDR3 in DNA: TGCAGTGCTAGAGGCACAGCGGTCAAAAACATTCAGTACTTC.

This clonotype has only a few counts. The genes are TRBV20-1 and TRBJ2-5; no clear D. Trimming pared 3 bases from V and 5 bases from J, leaving 13 bases between. CDR3 size: 13 residues. Germline lookup yields CDR1 DFQATT and CDR2 SNEGSKA (reference sequence). CDR3 DNA: TGCAGTGCTAGTCGGTTTAGTTCCGAGACCCAGTACTTC. This sequence encodes CSASRFSSETQYF.

About this clonotype: One end of the junction varies from germline; a read error may be responsible. The chain has TRBV5-1 and TRBJ2-1, with a possible D match to TRBD2 (7 bases). Germline values: CDR1 SGHRS, CDR2 YFSETQ. This CDR3 is built from 13 residues. CDR3 in amino acids: CASNLRGGNEQFF. The DNA of the CDR3 is TGCGCCAGCAACTTGAGGGGGGGGAATGAGCAGTTCTTC.

In this sample, this clonotype turned up a few times. V gene TRBV13 combines with J gene TRBJ2-5; tentatively, D is TRBD2 (6 bases). Germline CDR1 PRHDT, CDR2 FYEKMQ (reference sequence). CDR3 length equals 15 residues. V was clipped by 3 bases and J by 4 bases, with 15 bases between them. The chain's CDR3 is CASSLGGAGRETQYF. The CDR3 DNA follows: TGTGCCAGCAGCTTGGGAGGAGCAGGGAGAGAGACCCAGTACTTC.

The CDR3 sequence is CASRQQGTPYGYTF. The CDR3 region has the DNA TGTGCCAGCAGGCAACAGGGGACCCCCTATGGCTACACCTTC. This chain links TRBV3-1 with TRBJ1-2; 7 bases are shared with TRBD1. In germline, CDR1 is LGHDT, CDR2 YNNKEL (reference sequence). The CDR3 is 14 amino acids. With 6 bases clipped from V and 4 bases from J, the junction kept 8 bases outside the gene matches.

The chain carries TRBV12-3 or TRBV12-4 and TRBJ1-4; the D is unclear. V shed 2 bases and J shed 0 bases, with 10 bases lying between them. The CDR3 is 16 residues long. CDR3 sequence (DNA): TGTGCCAGCAGTTTAATAAGGGCCGCAACTAATGAAAAACTGTTTTTT. Amino acids: CASSLIRAATNEKLFF.

This clonotype was found a few times. This sequence joins TRBV20-1 and TRBJ1-1; D unclear. Germline assignment: CDR1 DFQATT and CDR2 SNEGSKA (reference sequence). The CDR3 is 13 amino acids. The V end lost 0 bases, the J end lost 2 bases, and 7 bases lay between the germline ends. CDR3: CSARDYINTEAFF. The CDR3 DNA reads as TGCAGTGCTAGAGATTACATCAACACTGAAGCTTTCTTT.

V is TRBV29-1 and J is TRBJ2-6, with 8 bases fitting TRBD2. V lost 6 bases, J lost 1 base, and 5 bases stayed unmatched. The CDR3 covers 15 residues. Germline V gene data show CDR1 as SQVTM and CDR2 as ANQGSEA. This chain's CDR3 is CSVGSGGSGANVLTF. The CDR3 nucleotides are TGCAGCGTCGGCTCGGGGGGGTCTGGGGCCAACGTCCTGACTTTC.

As to this clonotype: One end of the junction does not line up with germline, which may come from a read error. The gene calls are TRBV5-1 and TRBJ2-3; D may be TRBD2 (7 bases). The CDR3 totals 15 residues. Germline-derived CDR1 and CDR2 are SGHRS and YFSETQ. The CDR3 spells CASSLWGGLTDAQYF. The CDR3 bases are TGCGCCAGCAGCTTGTGGGGGGGGCTGACAGATGCGCAGTATTTT.

CDR3 sequence (DNA): TGCAGTGCTATTCAAGGGGACGGAGCATATCTGGGGGGCTACACCTTC. This translates into CSAIQGDGAYLGGYTF. The genes are TRBV20-1 and TRBJ1-2; tentatively, D is TRBD1 (5 bases). The length of the CDR3 is 16 residues. CDR1 and CDR2 from the germline V gene are DFQATT and SNEGSKA (reference sequence). V shed 4 bases and J shed 8 bases, with 26 bases lying between them.

This clonotype was seen ten or more times. The chain joins TRBV12-3 or TRBV12-4 to TRBJ2-7; possibly TRBD1 or TRBD2 for D (7 bases each). The CDR3 has 13 amino acids. Deletions cut 5 bases from V and 3 bases from J, with 11 bases between. In DNA form, the CDR3 reads TGTGCCAGCAGTACCAGGGGGGGCTACGAGCAGTACTTC. This encodes CASSTRGGYEQYF.

The chain combines TRBV7-8 with TRBJ2-5, with TRBD2 as a possible D gene (6 bases). CDR1 and CDR2 from the germline V gene are SGHVS and FQNEAQ. V lost 1 base to trimming and J lost 5 bases, with 17 bases between them. The CDR3 spans 16 residues. The CDR3 nucleotides read TGTGCCAGCAGCTTAGATACCGGGGGTGGAGTGGAGACCCAGTACTTC. Translation: CASSLDTGGGVETQYF.

The rearrangement uses TRBV5-1 and TRBJ2-1, with 11 bases lining up with TRBD2. V trimming: 4 bases; J trimming: 5 bases; junction bases outside the gene matches: 8. The germline V gene encodes CDR1 SGHRS and CDR2 YFSETQ. This CDR3 contains 16 residues. CDR3 amino acids: CASSPTSGAADNEQFF. CDR3 nucleotides: TGCGCCAGCAGCCCGACTAGCGGGGCCGCCGACAATGAGCAGTTCTTC.

The table lists this clonotype with a few counts. V gene TRBV20-1 combines with J gene TRBJ1-2, with 12 positions matching TRBD1. With 2 bases clipped from V and 8 bases from J, the junction kept 9 bases outside the gene matches. The CDR3 spans 15 residues. CDR1 is DFQATT and CDR2 is SNEGSKA in the germline V gene (reference sequence). This CDR3 reads CSARYPGQGAKGYTF. In nucleotides, the CDR3 is TGCAGTGCTAGATACCCGGGACAGGGGGCGAAAGGCTACACCTTC.

The V call is TRBV6-5, the J call TRBJ1-2; D not certain. There are 14 residues in the CDR3. CDR1 is MNHEY and CDR2 is SVGAGI in the germline V gene. V lost 0 bases and J 5 bases, leaving 10 bases between the germline ends. The CDR3 coding sequence is TGTGCCAGCAGTTACTCGGACGGACGGTATGGCTACACCTTC. Translating it yields CASSYSDGRYGYTF.

The chain joins TRBV20-1 to TRBJ2-7, with D perhaps TRBD1 (5 bases). CDR1 and CDR2 (germline): DFQATT, SNEGSKA (reference sequence). There are 12 residues in the CDR3. The germline V and J ends were trimmed by 6 bases and 1 base, with 10 bases remaining between them. This CDR3 reads CSATAQSYEQYF. CDR3 nucleotide sequence: TGCAGTGCGACAGCTCAATCCTACGAGCAGTACTTC.

This clonotype was counted many times. The rearrangement joins TRBV12-3 or TRBV12-4 to TRBJ1-1, with D tentatively TRBD1 (5 bases). Trimming removed 6 bases at V and 1 base at J, with 9 bases between. The CDR3 extends over 13 amino acids. DNA of the CDR3: TGTGCCAGCAGCGCGAGGGGGAACACTGAAGCTTTCTTT. Residues: CASSARGNTEAFF.